This is a list of T cell receptor beta chains from one sample in a study of blood T cell repertoires in COVID-19. Some clones are missing from TCRdb's copy, which holds only in-frame ones; the method was immunoSEQ multiplex PCR. The data contain 140,000 to 150,000 clones, roughly nine tenths of them seen just once; the ten biggest clones take up around 1.5%. The sequencing sample was made of peripheral blood. The receptors were sampled from a human donor in a cohort sampled during active COVID-19. Both conserved end residues are part of each CDR3. A D gene is named only where the DNA matches it firmly. Expanded clones get a size class; other rows say once, few or many, or leave the size out.

j_call	v_call	clone_size	d_call	cdr3_length	cdr3_aa	cdr3_nt
TRBJ1-4	TRBV9	-	-	16	CASSPRTSTTNEKLFF	TGTGCCAGCAGCCCCCGGACTTCCACAACTAATGAAAAACTGTTTTTT
TRBJ2-1	TRBV10-3	-	TRBD2	18	CAISDSLAGGLPYNEQFF	TGTGCCATCAGTGACTCACTAGCGGGGGGCCTTCCCTACAATGAGCAGTTCTTC
TRBJ2-4	TRBV19	-	TRBD1	14	CASSIYRDSNIQYF	TGTGCCAGTAGTATATACCGGGACAGTAACATTCAGTACTTC
TRBJ2-7	TRBV5-1	once	-	14	CASSKDISGNEQYF	TGCGCCAGCAGCAAGGATATATCAGGAAACGAGCAGTACTTC
TRBJ2-5	TRBV7-7	-	TRBD2	15	CASSPDSGEGETQYF	TGTGCCAGCAGCCCTGATAGCGGGGAGGGAGAGACCCAGTACTTC
TRBJ1-1	TRBV30	-	-	14	CAWSAGTFKGEAFF	TGTGCCTGGAGTGCCGGGACTTTTAAAGGCGAAGCTTTCTTT
TRBJ1-1	TRBV3-1/TRBV3-2	-	-	13	CASSPAGVGKAFF	TGTGCCAGCAGCCCGGCAGGGGTAGGTAAAGCTTTCTTT
TRBJ1-6	TRBV10-1	few	-	15	CASLRAGRSNSPLHF	TGCGCCAGCCTCAGGGCCGGACGGAGTAATTCACCCCTCCACTTT
TRBJ1-2	TRBV6-5	-	-	13	CASSPRINYGYTF	TGTGCCAGCAGTCCCAGGATTAACTATGGCTACACCTTC
TRBJ1-2	TRBV6-2/TRBV6-3	-	TRBD1	14	CASSYADRAYGYTF	TGTGCCAGCAGTTACGCGGACAGGGCCTATGGCTACACCTTC
TRBJ1-2	TRBV11-2	-	-	13	CASSPTGDYGYTF	TGTGCCAGCAGCCCTACCGGGGACTATGGCTACACCTTC
TRBJ2-1	TRBV30	-	TRBD2	14	CAWTRGVSNNEQFF	TGTGCCTGGACCCGGGGGGTATCAAACAATGAGCAGTTCTTC
TRBJ2-7	TRBV7-8	-	TRBD1	15	CASSFRGQGVYEQYF	TGTGCCAGCAGCTTTCGCGGACAGGGAGTCTACGAGCAGTACTTC
TRBJ1-6	TRBV2	-	-	14	CASSDRNYNSPLHF	TGTGCCAGCAGTGACAGAAACTATAATTCACCCCTCCACTTT
TRBJ1-2	TRBV4-2	-	-	14	CASSQDGGAYGYTF	TGTGCCAGCAGCCAAGATGGGGGCGCCTATGGCTACACCTTC
TRBJ2-2	TRBV18	-	TRBD1	17	CASSPSGTGLNTGELFF	TGTGCCAGCTCACCCTCCGGGACAGGCCTGAACACCGGGGAGCTGTTTTTT
TRBJ1-1	TRBV5-1	-	TRBD1	16	CASSLDRVGQGAGAFF	TGCGCCAGCAGCTTGGACCGAGTGGGACAGGGGGCGGGAGCTTTCTTT
TRBJ1-5	TRBV21-1	-	-	16	CASNKKVAPGNQPQHF	-